This T cell receptor beta chain is drawn from a study of blood T cell repertoires in COVID-19. Study information: Sites across the United States, Italy and Spain contributed samples from acute and convalescent COVID-19. T cells, B-cell-depleted T cells, or PBMCs supplied cDNA or gDNA.

Per the germline V gene, CDR1 is MNHEY and CDR2 is SMNVEV (reference sequence). This CDR3 has 14 amino acids. The junction had 5 bases not matched to a gene; V was cut back by 6 bases and J by 2 bases. Per the original methods: By means of reference gene primer amplification, nucleated cell counts were estimated. Sequencing was performed with immunoSEQ multiplex PCR; in TCRdb, only in-frame clones are kept and a portion is missing. From that table come the V and J calls and clone size; the DNA was used to work out D and trimming. The top ten hold around 10% of the sample, which has some 23,000 clones, approximately 88% seen once.

Sequencing was carried out using peripheral blood. The rearrangement uses TRBV27 and TRBJ2-5, with TRBD2 matching over 8 bases. This clonotype was sampled from a human donor with active COVID-19. The donor label of this sample is uncertain. The CDR3 DNA is TGTGCCAGCAGGCTAGCGGGTGGGCAAGAGACCCAGTACTTC. Protein sequence: CASRLAGGQETQYF.